Included here is one T cell receptor beta chain sequence, with context. Using immunoSEQ multiplex PCR, the repertoire was profiled, and TCRdb retains in-frame clones only, with some absent. The sample includes approximately 50,000 clones, 65% to 80% of them seen just once. The sample belongs to a study of blood T cell repertoires in COVID-19. The CDR3 has 14 amino acids. Trimming removed 1 base at V and 13 bases at J, with 17 bases between. Germline V gives CDR1 MGHRA, CDR2 YSYEKL. The sample was peripheral blood. The sequence was obtained from a man aged 70-80 years with acute or convalescent COVID-19. J is TRBJ2-1 and V is TRBV4-1; TRBD2 might be the D (6 bases). DNA of the CDR3: TGCGCCAGCAGCCAAGTGTCTGGGGGACTGGGCCAGTTCTTC. Its translation is CASSQVSGGLGQFF.